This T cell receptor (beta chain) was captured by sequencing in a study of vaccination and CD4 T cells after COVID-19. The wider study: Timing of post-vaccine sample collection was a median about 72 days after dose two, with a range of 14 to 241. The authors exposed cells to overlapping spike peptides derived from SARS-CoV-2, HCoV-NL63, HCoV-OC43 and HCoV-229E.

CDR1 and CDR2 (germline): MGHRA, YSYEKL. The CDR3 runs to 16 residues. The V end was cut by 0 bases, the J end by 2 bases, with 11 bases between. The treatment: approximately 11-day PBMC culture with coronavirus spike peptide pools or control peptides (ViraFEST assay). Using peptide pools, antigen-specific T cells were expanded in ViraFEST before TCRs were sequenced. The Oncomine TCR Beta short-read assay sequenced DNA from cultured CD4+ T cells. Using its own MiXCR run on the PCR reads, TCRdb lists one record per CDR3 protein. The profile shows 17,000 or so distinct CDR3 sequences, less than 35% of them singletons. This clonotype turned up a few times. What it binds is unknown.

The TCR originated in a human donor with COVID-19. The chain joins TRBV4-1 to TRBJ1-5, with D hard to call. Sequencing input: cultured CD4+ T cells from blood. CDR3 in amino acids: CASSQDLGFGNQPQHF. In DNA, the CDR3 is TGCGCCAGCAGCCAAGATTTGGGCTTCGGCAATCAGCCCCAGCATTTT.